The entry that follows covers one T cell receptor beta chain sequence. The antigen remains unidentified. The data derive from a study of cytomegalovirus exposure and HLA in healthy donors. Whole-study results and caveats: In a later analysis, several top co-occurrence clusters appeared linked to parvovirus B19, influenza, CMV and Epstein-Barr virus. A classifier reportedly called cytomegalovirus status with high sensitivity and specificity.

The PCR employed 60 Vbeta primers together with 13 Jbeta primers. Assay: immunoSEQ multiplex PCR; the TCRdb copy retains only in-frame clones and omits some. Among about 210,000 clones listed, about four fifths were seen once. All the people who gave samples were healthy bone marrow donors. The germline V gene encodes CDR1 MNHEY and CDR2 SVGAGI. CDR3 length: 13 residues. After removal of 5 bases from V and 9 bases from J, the junction contained 3 bases not matched to a gene. Material for sequencing was PBMCs. The sequence was obtained from a man between 40 and 49 years old in good health and CMV-seropositive. The chain has TRBV6-5 and TRBJ2-5, with TRBD2 matching 13 bases. The CDR3 DNA reads TGTGCCAGCAGTCCTGGGACTAGCGGGGCCCAGTACTTC. Its translation is CASSPGTSGAQYF.